Below are 12 T cell receptor beta chains sequenced from a single sample in a study of cytomegalovirus exposure and HLA in healthy donors. Method: immunoSEQ multiplex PCR; TCRdb's copy keeps in-frame clones and lacks some. The sample shows 95,000 to 150,000 clones, about 89% of them seen only once. The sample taken for sequencing was PBMCs. The receptors shown here come from a woman younger than 35 in good health and CMV-seronegative.

The rearrangement links TRBV11-3 to TRBJ2-7; possible D gene TRBD1, 6 bases. The CDR3 sequence is 14 residues long. Germline values: CDR1 SGHNT, CDR2 YENEEA. Between the trimmed V and J ends, which lost 3 bases and 2 bases, there was a span of 11 bases. The CDR3 protein is CASSFRDNPYEQYF. DNA for the CDR3: TGTGCCAGCAGCTTTCGGGACAACCCCTACGAGCAGTACTTC. Complete variable domain (other parts from reference TRBV11-3 and TRBJ2-7): EAGVVQSPRYKIIEKKQPVAFWCNPISGHNTLYWYLQNLGQGPELLIRYENEEAVDDSQLPKDRFSAERLKGVDSTLKIQPAELGDSAVYLCASSFRDNPYEQYFGPGTRLTVT.

The table lists this clone with a count of one. The CDR3, as DNA: TGTGCCAGCAGCCACCGTCTCGGGGGAGCTGAAGCTTTCTTT. Translated: CASSHRLGGAEAFF. The rearrangement uses TRBV4-2 and TRBJ1-1; tentatively, D is TRBD1 (5 bases). Trimming removed 3 bases at V and 6 bases at J, with 14 bases between. The germline V gene has CDR1 LGHNA and CDR2 YNFKEQ. The CDR3 has 14 amino acids.

The chain links TRBV29-1 to TRBJ2-3; 9 bases align to TRBD2. Germline V gives CDR1 SQVTM, CDR2 ANQGSEA. The CDR3 contains 13 residues. Trimming removed 3 bases from V and 7 bases from J; junction bases left unmatched: 5. The CDR3: CSVDLAGFNTQYF. The CDR3 DNA reads as TGCAGCGTTGACCTAGCGGGATTCAATACGCAGTATTTT.

The rearrangement joins TRBV6-1 to TRBJ2-7; the D gene is possibly TRBD2 (6 bases). Deletions cut 5 bases from V and 0 bases from J, with 14 bases between. The CDR3 runs to 15 residues. Germline V gene data show CDR1 as MNHNS and CDR2 as SASEGT. The CDR3 is CASSSSASFSYEQYF. CDR3 coding DNA: TGTGCCAGCAGTTCTAGCGCGAGCTTCTCCTACGAGCAGTACTTC.

This chain joins TRBV7-9 and TRBJ2-3; 15 bases are a match to TRBD2. V lost 5 bases, J lost 4 bases, and 4 bases stayed unmatched. This CDR3 spans 16 amino acids. Germline V lookup: CDR1 SEHNR, CDR2 FQNEAQ (reference sequence). The CDR3 here is CASSPGLAGGPDTQYF. DNA of the CDR3: TGTGCCAGCAGCCCTGGACTAGCGGGAGGGCCAGATACGCAGTATTTT.

J is TRBJ2-7 and V is TRBV30, with TRBD2 matching over 10 bases. The CDR3 contains 14 residues. With 2 bases clipped from V and 0 bases from J, the junction kept 1 base outside the gene matches. Germline-derived CDR1 and CDR2 are GTSNPN and SVGIG (reference sequence). The CDR3 is CAWSRLAGSYEQYF. The CDR3 DNA reads as TGTGCCTGGAGTCGACTAGCGGGCTCCTACGAGCAGTACTTC.

This chain links TRBV6-4 with TRBJ1-2, with 8 nucleotides matching TRBD1. This CDR3 region has 18 residues. Germline-derived CDR1 and CDR2 are MRHNA and SNTAGT. J was trimmed by 2 bases and V by 8 bases; bases with no gene match: 19. In DNA, the CDR3 is TGTGCCAGCTCTAACCCCCTTCAGGGGGCAGAGGGGAACTATGGCTACACCTTC. This gives the protein CASSNPLQGAEGNYGYTF.

This chain links TRBV19 with TRBJ1-4; 10 bases match TRBD1. Germline V gene sequence: CDR1 LNHDA, CDR2 SQIVND (reference sequence). The CDR3 is 14 residues long. The ends lost 6 bases at V and 10 bases at J; junction bases unmatched: 8. The CDR3 bases are TGTGCCAGTAGCGCGGGACAGGGGAGGGGAAAACTGTTTTTT. Encoded protein: CASSAGQGRGKLFF.

The V and J genes are TRBV1 and TRBJ1-5; the D call TRBD1 from the table was never checked on the DNA. TRBV1 is a documented pseudogene. The CDR3 consists of 18 residues. The CDR3 spells CTSSQLQPSVVGNQPQHF. CDR3 bases: TGCACCAGCAGCCAATTACAGCCTTCCGTCGTTGGCAATCAGCCCCAGCATTTT.

The V call is TRBV15, the J call TRBJ2-5; tentative D call: TRBD2 (6 bases). The germline V gene has CDR1 LNHNV and CDR2 YYDKDF (reference sequence). Deletions cut 8 bases from V and 6 bases from J, with 19 bases between. This CDR3 is 14 amino acids long. CDR3 sequence (DNA): TGTGCCACCCACGGCCGGGAGATCAGAAAGACCCAGTACTTC. Amino acid sequence: CATHGREIRKTQYF.

This clone turned up a few times. The chain uses TRBV7-8 and TRBJ2-7, with 9 positions matching TRBD1. The CDR3 is made up of 14 amino acids. V shed 5 bases and J 3 bases; nucleotides not matched to a gene: 5. Germline CDR1 is SGHVS and CDR2 is FQNEAQ. The CDR3 nucleotides are TGTGCCAGCAGCCTGGGACAGGGCCTCTACGAGCAGTACTTC. It encodes CASSLGQGLYEQYF.

The V and J genes are TRBV11-3 and TRBJ2-5; 7 bases align to TRBD1. The CDR3 has 17 amino acids. Germline lookup yields CDR1 SGHNT and CDR2 YENEEA. V was clipped by 5 bases and J by 2 bases; unmatched bases: 14. CDR3 bases: TGTGCCAGCAGCCCACGAGGCAGGACAGGAATACAAGAGACCCAGTACTTC. It codes for CASSPRGRTGIQETQYF.